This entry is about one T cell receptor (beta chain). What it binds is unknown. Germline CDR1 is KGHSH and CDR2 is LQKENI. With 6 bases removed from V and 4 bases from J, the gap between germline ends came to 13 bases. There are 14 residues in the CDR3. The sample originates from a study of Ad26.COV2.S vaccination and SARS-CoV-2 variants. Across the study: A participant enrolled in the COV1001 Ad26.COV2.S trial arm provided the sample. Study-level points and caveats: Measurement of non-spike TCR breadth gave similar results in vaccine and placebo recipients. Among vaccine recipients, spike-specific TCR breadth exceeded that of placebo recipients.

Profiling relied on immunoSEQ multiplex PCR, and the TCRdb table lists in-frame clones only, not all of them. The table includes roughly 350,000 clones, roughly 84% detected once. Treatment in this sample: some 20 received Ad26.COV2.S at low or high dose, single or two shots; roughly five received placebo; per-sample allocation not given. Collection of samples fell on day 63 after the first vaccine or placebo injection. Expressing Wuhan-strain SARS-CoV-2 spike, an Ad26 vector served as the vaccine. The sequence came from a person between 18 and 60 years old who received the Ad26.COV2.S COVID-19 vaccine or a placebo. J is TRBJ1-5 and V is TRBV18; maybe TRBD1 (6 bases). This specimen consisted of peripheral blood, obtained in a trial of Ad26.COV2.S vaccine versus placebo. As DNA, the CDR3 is TGTGCCAGCTCCCGAGGGGGGGGAAATCAGCCCCAGCATTTT. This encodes CASSRGGGNQPQHF. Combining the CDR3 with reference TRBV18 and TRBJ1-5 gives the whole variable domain NAGVMQNPRHLVRRRGQEARLRCSPMKGHSHVYWYRQLPEEGLKFMVYLQKENIIDESGMPKERFSAEFPKEGPSILRIQQVVRGDSAAYFCASSRGGGNQPQHFGDGTRLSIL.